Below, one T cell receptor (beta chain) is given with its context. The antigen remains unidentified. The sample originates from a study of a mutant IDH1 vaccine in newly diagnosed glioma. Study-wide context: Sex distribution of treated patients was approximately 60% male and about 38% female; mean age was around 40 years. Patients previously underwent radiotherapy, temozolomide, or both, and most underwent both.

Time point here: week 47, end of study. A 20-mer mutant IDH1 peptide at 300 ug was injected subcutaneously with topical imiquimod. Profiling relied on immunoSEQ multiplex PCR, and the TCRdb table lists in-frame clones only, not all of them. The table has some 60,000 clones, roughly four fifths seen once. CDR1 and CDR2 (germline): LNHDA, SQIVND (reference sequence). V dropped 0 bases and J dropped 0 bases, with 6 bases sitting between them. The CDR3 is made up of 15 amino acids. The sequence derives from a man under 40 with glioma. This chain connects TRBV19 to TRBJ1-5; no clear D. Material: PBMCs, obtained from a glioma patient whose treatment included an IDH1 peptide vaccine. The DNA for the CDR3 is TGTGCCAGTAGTATAGATCTCTCTAGCAATCAGCCCCAGCATTTT. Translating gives CASSIDLSSNQPQHF.